Listed here are 5 T cell receptor beta chains from one sample, sequenced in a study of shared clonotypes between healthy human individuals (dated by TCRdb to about 2020). The library came from the immunoSEQ multiplex PCR assay. Drawn from immuneACCESS, this table holds only the in-frame rearrangements with V and J called that TCRdb kept. Clones are partly lost; checked studies trace under half to an unresolved V gene and leave the rest unexplained. The sample table holds approximately 500,000 clones, of which roughly 78% were seen once. The top ten clonotypes cover 10% to 15% of the sample. Sequencing input: PBMCs. These TCRs come from a woman between 40 and 55 years old in good health. Some clones in this sample may be carry-over from other donors' samples.

The chain joins TRBV7-9 to TRBJ2-5; no firm D call. Trimming stripped 4 bases from V and 0 bases from J, with 12 bases between. The length of the CDR3 is 15 residues. Germline CDR1 reads SEHNR; CDR2 reads FQNEAQ (reference sequence). Here the CDR3 reads CASSSPRGYQETQYF. The CDR3 nucleotides read TGTGCCAGCAGCTCGCCCCGTGGATACCAAGAGACCCAGTACTTC.

This clone has just a few counts. The chain joins TRBV6-5 to TRBJ1-4, with unresolved D. Germline CDR1 MNHEY, CDR2 SVGAGI. The CDR3 sequence is 13 residues long. V lost 5 bases and J 7 bases, leaving 11 bases between the germline ends. CDR3 coding DNA: TGTGCCAGCAGTGACGGCAGCGGTGAAAAACTGTTTTTT. Its protein product is CASSDGSGEKLFF.

This sequence joins TRBV5-1 and TRBJ2-3; TRBD2 agrees at 10 bases. This CDR3 has 15 residues. CDR1 is SGHRS, CDR2 YFSETQ, per germline. V trimming: 5 bases; J trimming: 2 bases; junction bases outside the gene matches: 5. CDR3 nucleotides: TGCGCCAGCAGGCGGAGCGGGAGGGCCACAGATACGCAGTATTTT. Protein sequence: CASRRSGRATDTQYF.

V and J are TRBV10-3 and TRBJ1-6; 7 nucleotides line up with TRBD1. This CDR3 contains 13 residues. V was clipped by 10 bases and J by 7 bases; unmatched bases: 7. CDR1 ENHRY and CDR2 SYGVKD come from the germline V gene. CDR3 DNA: TGTGCCAGCGGACAGGACCCGAATTCACCCCTCCACTTT. Translated: CASGQDPNSPLHF.

V and J are TRBV6-5 and TRBJ1-5; 7 bases align to TRBD1. The J segment lost 1 base and the V segment lost 6 bases, leaving 6 bases of the junction unmatched. CDR3 length: 15 residues. Per germline, CDR1 MNHEY and CDR2 SVGAGI. This CDR3 reads CASRSTGWSNQPQHF. The DNA of the CDR3 is TGTGCCAGCAGGTCGACAGGGTGGAGCAATCAGCCCCAGCATTTT.